This T cell receptor beta chain was retrieved from a study of shared clonotypes between healthy human individuals. CDR1 and CDR2 from the germline V gene are SNHLY and FYNNEI. V dropped 4 bases and J dropped 4 bases, with 5 bases sitting between them. The CDR3 length is 12 residues. Points from the study as a whole: For naive CD4 cells, roughly 5.5% of clonotypes were shared across a handful of donors.

Details on this clone: Its target is not known. This CDR3 is also generated by other DNA sequences in the sample.

Profiled with immunoSEQ multiplex PCR; TCRdb holds only in-frame clones, not every one. This sample has 2.3 million or so clones, with 85% to 95% found just once. This TCR came from a young man in good health. Some clones in this sample may be carry-over from other donors' samples. V is TRBV2 and J is TRBJ1-5; perhaps TRBD1 as D (5 bases). Sample: naive CD4+ T cells from PBMCs. Subset given: CD45RA+ positively selected. The CDR3 DNA reads as TGTGCCAGCAGTGGACAGAATCAGCCCCAGCATTTT. Protein sequence: CASSGQNQPQHF.